The clone carrying this T cell receptor (beta chain) was detected once. What it recognizes is unknown. Some clones are missing from TCRdb's copy, which holds only in-frame ones; the method was immunoSEQ multiplex PCR. The sample includes hundreds of thousands of clones, 87% seen only once; the top ten take around 12%. The CDR3 extends over 14 amino acids. Trimming took 1 base from V and 6 from J, leaving 10 bases between them. Germline CDR1 and CDR2: MDHEN and SYDVKM. While the first cohort had 500 to 700 subjects, the donors belonged to the separate validation cohort of roughly 120 subjects. The data are from a study of cytomegalovirus exposure and HLA in healthy donors. Whole-study findings and limits: The study recorded around 160 TCR beta chains that were cytomegalovirus-associated. The tendency of first-cohort TCR clusters to co-occur in the 110 or so validation repertoires emerged from a later analysis.

The sequence derives from a man between 18 and 35 years old in good health and CMV-seropositive. The chain has TRBV28 and TRBJ1-5; D is uncertain. The specimen was PBMCs. The CDR3 spells CASSLLARGQPQHF. In DNA, the CDR3 is TGTGCCAGCAGTTTATTAGCCCGGGGTCAGCCCCAGCATTTT. Supplemented by reference TRBV28 and TRBJ1-5, the full variable domain reads DVKVTQSSRYLVKRTGEKVFLECVQDMDHENMFWYRQDPGLGLRLIYFSYDVKMKEKGDIPEGYSVSREKKERFSLILESASTNQTSMYLCASSLLARGQPQHFGDGTRLSIL.